A single sample gave rise to the 27 T cell receptor beta chains below, sequenced in a study of cytomegalovirus exposure and HLA in healthy donors. Vbeta (60) and Jbeta (13) primers were used in the PCR. The data were produced by immunoSEQ multiplex PCR, yet TCRdb's version contains in-frame clones alone and is incomplete. The sample lists some 150,000 clones; 70% to 90% were seen once. The sample taken for sequencing was PBMCs. Receptors were obtained from a man aged 50-59 years in good health and CMV-seronegative.

This clone came up once. The chain uses TRBV19 and TRBJ1-2; 11 positions agree with TRBD1. Germline assignment: CDR1 LNHDA and CDR2 SQIVND (reference sequence). The CDR3 covers 14 residues. Trimming took 4 bases from V and 7 from J; bases not matched to a gene: 5. The CDR3 sequence is CASSTRTGGIGYTF. The CDR3 DNA follows: TGTGCCAGTAGTACCCGGACAGGGGGCATTGGCTACACCTTC.

This chain uses TRBV7-8 with TRBJ1-1; no clear D gene. The CDR3 covers 14 residues. CDR1 and CDR2 (germline): SGHVS, FQNEAQ. The V and J ends lost 3 bases and 1 base respectively, with 9 bases between them. The CDR3 DNA follows: TGTGCCAGCAGCTTCCCGGGTACGAACACTGAAGCTTTCTTT. It codes for CASSFPGTNTEAFF.

The J gene is TRBJ1-5, the V gene TRBV2; TRBD1 is a possible D gene (5 bases). Trimming took 1 base from V and 5 from J, leaving 9 bases between them. CDR1 SNHLY and CDR2 FYNNEI come from the germline V gene. This CDR3 spans 14 amino acids. The CDR3 protein is CASSEGWGHQPQHF. CDR3 in DNA: TGTGCCAGCAGTGAAGGATGGGGCCATCAGCCCCAGCATTTT.

The genes are TRBV30 and TRBJ1-2; weak D call: TRBD1 (6 bases). V lost 2 bases, J lost 2 bases, and 21 bases lay in between. Per the germline V gene, CDR1 is GTSNPN and CDR2 is SVGIG (reference sequence). CDR3 length equals 17 residues. The CDR3 spells CAWSFRVIRDTNYGYTF. In DNA, the CDR3 is TGTGCCTGGAGTTTCCGGGTCATCAGGGACACGAACTATGGCTACACCTTC.

This chain uses TRBV2 with TRBJ1-4; D may be TRBD1 (6 bases). Germline CDR1 reads SNHLY; CDR2 reads FYNNEI. Deletions cut 6 bases from V and 7 bases from J, with 12 bases between. There are 13 residues in the CDR3. The CDR3 sequence: CASSPGVFEKLFF. The CDR3 region has the DNA TGTGCCAGCAGCCCAGGGGTGTTTGAAAAACTGTTTTTT. The full variable domain, rest sourced from reference TRBV2 and TRBJ1-4, is EPEVTQTPSHQVTQMGQEVILRCVPISNHLYFYWYRQILGQKVEFLVSFYNNEISEKSEIFDDQFSVERPDGSNFTLKIRSTKLEDSAMYFCASSPGVFEKLFFGSGTQLSVL.

The genes are TRBV6-6 and TRBJ1-1; unclear D gene. Trimming stripped 2 bases from V and 5 bases from J, with 9 bases between. Germline lookup yields CDR1 MNHNY and CDR2 SVGAGI (reference sequence). CDR3 length: 13 amino acids. The CDR3 loop is CASSYVRETEAFF. DNA for the CDR3: TGTGCCAGCAGTTACGTCCGGGAAACTGAAGCTTTCTTT.

V gene TRBV29-1 combines with J gene TRBJ2-1; 9 nucleotides line up with TRBD1. The CDR3 has 15 residues. Germline CDR1 SQVTM, CDR2 ANQGSEA. The J segment lost 6 bases and the V segment lost 6 bases, leaving 12 bases of the junction unmatched. This chain's CDR3 is CSVDHRGQEGNEQFF. The CDR3 nucleotides read TGCAGCGTGGACCACAGGGGGCAGGAGGGCAATGAGCAGTTCTTC.

CDR3 residues: CASSIGSSGAVETQYF. CDR3 sequence (DNA): TGTGCCAGTAGTATAGGTTCTAGCGGGGCGGTAGAGACCCAGTACTTC. The chain carries TRBV19 and TRBJ2-5; TRBD2 matches at 9 bases. CDR1 is LNHDA, CDR2 SQIVND, per germline (reference sequence). Trimming at V came to 1 base and at J to 4 bases, leaving 7 bases not matched to a gene. CDR3 length: 16 residues.

This clone came up a few times. The chain joins TRBV19 to TRBJ1-2, with 8 bases identical to TRBD1. V was clipped by 6 bases and J by 2 bases; unmatched bases: 14. CDR1 is LNHDA, CDR2 SQIVND, per germline (reference sequence). This CDR3 comprises 17 residues. The CDR3 DNA follows: TGTGCCAGTAGCTTAGGTTCGGCGGACAGGGTGAACTATGGCTACACCTTC. Translating gives CASSLGSADRVNYGYTF.

This clone is a singleton in its sample. This chain joins TRBV4-1 and TRBJ1-1; D not certain. The CDR3 contains 12 residues. The germline gives CDR1 MGHRA, CDR2 YSYEKL. The V gene lost 1 base and the J gene lost 11 bases, with 11 bases spanning the gap. In DNA form, the CDR3 reads TGCGCCAGCAGCCAAGTGGGCCTTCAGGCTTTCTTT. This gives the protein CASSQVGLQAFF.

The rearrangement links TRBV19 to TRBJ1-5, with TRBD1 matching 9 bases. The V gene end was trimmed by 6 bases and the J gene end by 4 bases; junction bases not matched to a gene: 1. Per the germline V gene, CDR1 is LNHDA and CDR2 is SQIVND (reference sequence). The CDR3 contains 13 residues. CDR3 protein: CASRGQGNQPQHF. CDR3 coding DNA: TGTGCCAGTAGGGGACAGGGTAATCAGCCCCAGCATTTT.

Only one count was recorded for this clone. In DNA, the CDR3 is TGTGCCAGCGGGGCTAGCGGGGGGACAACTGGTGAGCAGTTCTTC. Its translation is CASGASGGTTGEQFF. The J gene is TRBJ2-1, the V gene TRBV9; TRBD2 matches at 11 bases. Germline V CDR1 and CDR2: SGDLS, YYNGEE. J was trimmed by 9 bases and V by 7 bases; bases with no gene match: 12. This CDR3 contains 15 residues.

This clone was seen a handful of times. The chain uses TRBV19 and TRBJ2-3, with 8 bases aligning to TRBD2. This CDR3 has 15 residues. The V and J ends lost 3 bases and 1 base, in that order; junction bases with no gene match: 3. Germline V CDR1 and CDR2: LNHDA, SQIVND (reference sequence). The CDR3 protein is CASSIRRGGTDTQYF. The CDR3 region has the DNA TGTGCCAGTAGTATTAGGCGGGGGGGCACAGATACGCAGTATTTT.

With respect to this clone: The junction and the germline gene differ at one end; a read error may be behind it. The chain employs TRBV7-7 and TRBJ2-2, with D perhaps matching TRBD2 (5 bases). Germline CDR1 SSHAT, CDR2 FNYEAQ (reference sequence). This CDR3 is built from 14 residues. The CDR3 loop reads CASSLAEGIGELFF. CDR3 nucleotides: TGTGCTAGCAGCTTAGCAGAGGGAATCGGGGAGCTGTTTTTT. The full variable domain, its missing parts supplied by reference TRBV7-7 and TRBJ2-2, is GAGVSQSPRYKVTKRGQDVTLRCDPISSHATLYWYQQALGQGPEFLTYFNYEAQPDKSGLPSDRFSAERPEGSISTLTIQRTEQRDSAMYRCASSLAEGIGELFFGEGSRLTVL.

The CDR3 nucleotides read TGTGCCAGCAGCAACGACAGAGCACGATCCGTGTACACCTTC. This translates into CASSNDRARSVYTF. The V call is TRBV7-2, the J call TRBJ1-2, with D possibly matching TRBD1 (5 bases). CDR3 length: 14 residues. Germline V gene sequence: CDR1 SGHTA, CDR2 FQGNSA. V lost 5 bases to trimming and J lost 11 bases, with 21 bases between them.

V is TRBV11-3 and J is TRBJ2-7; 7 bases are a match to TRBD2. The CDR3 has 14 amino acids. Germline loops: CDR1 SGHNT, CDR2 YENEEA. J was trimmed by 2 bases and V by 2 bases; bases with no gene match: 3. The CDR3 DNA sequence: TGTGCCAGCAGCTTACTAGCGGAGCCCTACGAGCAGTACTTC. Translated, it gives CASSLLAEPYEQYF.

The chain recombines TRBV30 with TRBJ2-6; TRBD2 is a possible D gene (5 bases). In germline, CDR1 is GTSNPN, CDR2 SVGIG (reference sequence). There are 17 residues in the CDR3. V was shortened by 2 bases and J by 0 bases, with 14 bases between the two germline ends. CDR3 sequence: CAWSLAIDGSGANVLTF. CDR3 in DNA: TGTGCCTGGAGTCTAGCCATAGATGGCTCTGGGGCCAACGTCCTGACTTTC.

As to this clone: At one end, the junction sequence differs from germline, possibly due to a read error. DNA of the CDR3: TGTGCCAGCAGTTTTCGGGACTTAGGACACTTC. Protein product: CASSFRDLGHF. V and J are TRBV5-6 and TRBJ2-5; weak D call: TRBD2 (6 bases). This CDR3 has 11 residues. Germline CDR1 and CDR2: SGHDT and YYEEEE.

This clone occurred a few times. The chain recombines TRBV2 with TRBJ2-3; the D gene is possibly TRBD2 (8 bases). The CDR3 extends over 20 amino acids. CDR1 and CDR2 (germline): SNHLY, FYNNEI. V was shortened by 4 bases and J by 0 bases, with 26 bases between the two germline ends. CDR3 region: CASSVRNRGGGFPSTDTQYF. DNA of the CDR3: TGTGCCAGCAGTGTACGGAACAGGGGCGGGGGGTTCCCAAGCACAGATACGCAGTATTTT.

The J gene is TRBJ2-1, the V gene TRBV11-2; 11 bases are a match to TRBD2. CDR1 is SGHAT and CDR2 is FQNNGV in the germline V gene. The CDR3 is 15 residues long. The trim removed 6 bases at V and 7 bases at J, leaving 8 bases unmatched. The CDR3 sequence is CASSLELAGENEQFF. DNA of the CDR3: TGTGCCAGCAGTCTCGAACTAGCGGGAGAGAATGAGCAGTTCTTC.

To note about this clone: One end of the junction is discordant with germline, which a read error may explain. V usage is TRBV7-7 and J usage is TRBJ1-1, with D unresolved. The germline gives CDR1 SSHAT, CDR2 FNYEAQ (reference sequence). The CDR3 totals 13 residues. DNA for the CDR3: TGTGCTAGCAGCTTAGCCGAGGACACTGAAGCTTTCTTT. Translation gives CASSLAEDTEAFF.

The V gene is TRBV5-6, the J gene TRBJ2-5; D possibly corresponds to TRBD2 (6 bases). The last part of the DNA fits TRBJ2-7 better; the J call may be wrong. There are 14 residues in the CDR3. Germline CDR1 and CDR2: SGHDT and YYEEEE. CDR3 region: CASSENLASYEQYF. Here the CDR3 DNA reads TGTGCCAGCAGCGAAAACCTAGCGTCCTACGAGCAGTACTTC.

In DNA form, the CDR3 reads TGTGCCAGCAACCGGGACAGGGAGCCACCCCTCCACTTT. It is translated as CASNRDREPPLHF. The V call is TRBV2, the J call TRBJ1-6; TRBD1 matches at 9 bases. Looked up from germline, CDR1 is SNHLY and CDR2 is FYNNEI. V trimming: 7 bases; J trimming: 11 bases; junction bases outside the gene matches: 6. The CDR3 is 13 residues long.

The chain employs TRBV4-1 and TRBJ1-6, with D possibly being TRBD1 (5 bases). V gave up 0 bases and J gave up 9 bases, with 18 bases separating them. Germline V gives CDR1 MGHRA, CDR2 YSYEKL. The CDR3 is 17 residues long. This CDR3 reads CASSQESGRGARSPLHF. The CDR3 nucleotides read TGCGCCAGCAGCCAAGAATCTGGGCGTGGGGCTCGTTCACCCCTCCACTTT.

As DNA, the CDR3 is TGTGCCAGCAGACCTTTCATGGGCGCTAATCAGCCCCAGCATTTT. This codes for CASRPFMGANQPQHF. The chain uses TRBV6-1 and TRBJ1-5; D gene unclear. With 6 bases removed from V and 4 bases from J, the gap between germline ends came to 16 bases. Germline CDR1 MNHNS, CDR2 SASEGT. This CDR3 region has 15 residues.

The chain carries TRBV5-4 and TRBJ2-3; 8 bases fit TRBD2. Germline values: CDR1 SGHNT, CDR2 YYREEE (reference sequence). This CDR3 has 15 amino acids. J lost 5 bases, V lost 4 bases, and 9 bases had no gene match. For the CDR3, the DNA is TGTGCCAGCAGCCGAAAAGCGGGGGCGGGAGATACGCAGTATTTT. Translation gives CASSRKAGAGDTQYF.

This clone came up a few times. V gene TRBV9 combines with J gene TRBJ2-5; 7 bases map to TRBD1. The J call may be mistaken, given a closer DNA end match to TRBJ2-7. The CDR3 has 14 residues. Germline V gene sequence: CDR1 SGDLS, CDR2 YYNGEE. Here the CDR3 reads CASSVGQGVGEQYF. Here the CDR3 DNA reads TGTGCCAGCAGCGTAGGGCAGGGGGTCGGCGAGCAGTACTTC.